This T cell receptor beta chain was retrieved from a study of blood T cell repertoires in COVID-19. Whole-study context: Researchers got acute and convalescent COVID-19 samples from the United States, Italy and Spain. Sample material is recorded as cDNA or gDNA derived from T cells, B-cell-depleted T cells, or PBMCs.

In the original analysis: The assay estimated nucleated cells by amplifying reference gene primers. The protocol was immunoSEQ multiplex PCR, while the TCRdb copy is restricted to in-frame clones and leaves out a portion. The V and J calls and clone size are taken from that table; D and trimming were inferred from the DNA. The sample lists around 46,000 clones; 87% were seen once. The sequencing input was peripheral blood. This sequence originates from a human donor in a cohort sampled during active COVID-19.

The CDR3 protein is CASSPGGQETYEQYF. CDR3 DNA: TGTGCCAGCAGCCCCGGTGGACAGGAGACCTACGAGCAGTACTTC. The chain joins TRBV6-5 to TRBJ2-7; 7 bases match TRBD1. V shed 6 bases, J shed 2 bases, and the junction held 10 bases outside the gene matches. This CDR3 region has 15 residues. Looked up from germline, CDR1 is MNHEY and CDR2 is SVGAGI.